This is a list of T cell receptor beta chains from one sample in a study of blood T cell repertoires in COVID-19. Profiling relied on immunoSEQ multiplex PCR, and the TCRdb table lists in-frame clones only, not all of them. Of 37,000 or so clones in the sample, approximately 91% were seen once. Sequencing was carried out using peripheral blood. The receptors come from a human donor in a cohort sampled during active COVID-19. Both conserved end residues are part of each CDR3. A D gene is named only where the DNA matches it firmly. The size of a clone is reported for some rows only, either as once, few or many, or as a class for expanded clones.

TRBJ1-4 | TRBV11-2 | TRBD1 | NA | CASSPQGTNEKLFF | TGTGCCAGCAGTCCACAGGGGACTAATGAAAAACTGTTTTTT
TRBJ2-5 | TRBV10-3 | TRBD1 | NA | CAISGTGTAKETQYF | TGTGCCATCAGTGGAACCGGGACAGCGAAAGAGACCCAGTACTTC
TRBJ1-1 | TRBV25-1 | NA | NA | CASTPGGTLNTEAFF | TGTGCCAGCACCCCGGGGGGCACCCTGAACACTGAAGCTTTCTTT
TRBJ2-2 | TRBV4-1 | NA | NA | CASSHNRDTGELFF | TGCGCCAGCAGCCATAACAGGGACACCGGGGAGCTGTTTTTT
TRBJ2-7 | TRBV5-1 | NA | NA | CASSRQGQTSYEQYF | TGCGCCAGCAGCCGGCAGGGCCAGACCTCCTACGAGCAGTACTTC
TRBJ1-1 | TRBV6-6 | TRBD1 | NA | CASSYGLKGAAEAFF | TGTGCCAGCAGTTACGGTTTAAAGGGGGCAGCTGAAGCTTTCTTT
TRBJ2-1 | TRBV7-9 | NA | NA | CASSLALIIYNEQFF | TGTGCCAGCAGCTTAGCACTGATCATCTACAATGAGCAGTTCTTC
TRBJ2-5 | TRBV5-1 | TRBD2 | NA | CASSFGASGGTETQYF | TGCGCCAGCAGCTTCGGGGCTAGCGGGGGAACTGAGACCCAGTACTTC
TRBJ2-7 | TRBV6-6 | NA | few | CASRPRTVSSYEQYF | TGTGCCAGCAGGCCGAGGACAGTGAGCTCCTACGAGCAGTACTTC
TRBJ1-5 | TRBV18 | NA | NA | CASSPGRDQPQHF | TGTGCCAGCTCACCAGGGAGGGATCAGCCCCAGCATTTT
TRBJ2-3 | TRBV5-1 | NA | medium-sized | CASSLQRNTDTQYF | TGCGCCAGCAGCTTGCAGCGGAACACAGATACGCAGTATTTT
TRBJ2-7 | TRBV11-2 | TRBD2 | NA | CASSLTSSGAYEQYF | TGTGCCAGCAGCTTAACGTCTAGCGGGGCCTACGAGCAGTACTTC
TRBJ2-3 | TRBV3-1/TRBV3-2 | TRBD2 | NA | CASSLTSGAVDTQYF | TGTGCCAGCAGCCTGACTAGCGGTGCGGTAGATACGCAGTATTTT
TRBJ2-2 | TRBV5-1 | TRBD1 | NA | CASSQDGQGGGELFF | TGCGCCAGCAGCCAGGACGGACAGGGTGGCGGGGAGCTGTTTTTT
TRBJ2-1 | TRBV18 | NA | NA | CASSPTSMHEQFF | TGTGCCAGCTCACCAACCTCTATGCATGAGCAGTTCTTC
TRBJ2-6 | TRBV27 | TRBD1 | NA | CASNPGQGLSGANVLTF | TGTGCCAGCAACCCGGGACAGGGCCTCTCTGGGGCCAACGTCCTGACTTTC
TRBJ2-3 | TRBV5-1 | NA | NA | CASSFSGDRTDTQYF | TGCGCCAGCAGCTTCTCCGGGGATAGGACAGATACGCAGTATTTT
TRBJ1-5 | TRBV5-1 | TRBD1 | NA | CASSLAAGQGDQPQHF | TGCGCCAGCAGCTTGGCCGCGGGACAGGGTGATCAGCCCCAGCATTTT
TRBJ1-1 | TRBV10-3 | TRBD1 | few | CAISESLSRTGDPPTAFF | TGTGCCATCAGTGAGTCCCTCTCCCGGACAGGTGATCCTCCCACAGCTTTCTTT
TRBJ1-3 | TRBV9 | TRBD1 | NA | CASSVAGQTISGNTIYF | TGTGCCAGCAGCGTAGCGGGACAGACAATCTCTGGAAACACCATATATTTT
TRBJ2-1 | TRBV20-1 | TRBD2 | NA | CSATRREVKFF | TGCAGTGCTACCAGGCGGGAGGTTAAGTTCTTC
TRBJ1-6 | TRBV14 | TRBD1 | NA | CASSQETGSSPLHF | TGTGCCAGCAGCCAAGAGACAGGGTCCTCACCCCTCCACTTT
TRBJ1-3 | TRBV6-5 | TRBD1 | NA | CASAQGGGNTIYF | TGTGCCAGCGCGCAGGGGGGCGGAAACACCATATATTTT
TRBJ1-5 | TRBV19 | NA | NA | CASTLRGQGGYQPQHF | TGTGCCAGCACCCTCCGAGGGCAGGGAGGTTACCAGCCCCAGCATTTT
TRBJ2-7 | TRBV4-1 | TRBD1 | NA | CASSPRTGQYEQYF | TGCGCCAGCAGCCCCCGGACAGGGCAATACGAGCAGTACTTC
TRBJ2-5 | TRBV11-2 | TRBD1 | NA | CASSPSRTGRGETQYF | TGTGCCAGCAGCCCCAGCAGGACAGGGCGAGGTGAGACCCAGTACTTC
TRBJ1-2 | TRBV29-1 | TRBD1 | NA | CSVGQGEYGYTF | TGCAGCGTTGGACAGGGCGAGTATGGCTACACCTTC
TRBJ2-7 | TRBV4-1 | TRBD1 | NA | CASSQTQGSSYEQYF | TGCGCCAGCAGCCAGACACAGGGGTCCTCCTACGAGCAGTACTTC
TRBJ1-5 | TRBV6-1 | NA | NA | CASSEVTAVGYQPQHF | TGTGCCAGCAGTGAAGTGACAGCTGTAGGGTATCAGCCCCAGCATTTT
TRBJ2-2 | TRBV5-1 | NA | NA | CASSQGTLGTGELFF | TGCGCCAGCAGCCAGGGGACCCTAGGGACCGGGGAGCTGTTTTTT
TRBJ1-6 | TRBV30 | NA | NA | CAWTPGPTSSYNSPLHF | TGTGCCTGGACCCCAGGCCCGACGTCCTCCTATAATTCACCCCTCCACTTT
TRBJ1-1 | TRBV25-1 | TRBD1 | NA | CASSPGQAEEYEAFF | TGTGCCAGCAGCCCGGGACAGGCTGAGGAGTATGAAGCTTTCTTT
TRBJ2-1 | TRBV29-1 | TRBD2 | NA | CSVEGLAGPFLYNEQFF | TGCAGCGTTGAAGGACTAGCGGGGCCCTTCCTATACAATGAGCAGTTCTTC
TRBJ1-3 | TRBV30 | TRBD1 | NA | CAWRQRDRGAGNTIYF | TGTGCCTGGAGGCAGCGCGACAGGGGGGCTGGAAACACCATATATTTT
TRBJ1-5 | TRBV20-1 | NA | NA | CSASSGAYSNQPQHF | TGCAGTGCTAGTAGTGGGGCGTATAGCAATCAGCCCCAGCATTTT
TRBJ2-1 | TRBV27 | TRBD2 | NA | CASAPGLAGREQFF | TGTGCCAGCGCTCCGGGACTAGCGGGCAGAGAGCAGTTCTTC
TRBJ2-7 | TRBV9 | TRBD2 | once | CASSPRLAGMYEQYF | TGTGCCAGCAGCCCCAGACTAGCGGGAATGTACGAGCAGTACTTC
TRBJ2-1 | TRBV14 | TRBD1 | NA | CASSPGGFEQFF | TGTGCCAGCAGCCCAGGGGGCTTTGAGCAGTTCTTC
TRBJ1-1 | TRBV7-9 | NA | once | CASSLAGTSGTEAFF | TGTGCCAGCAGCTTAGCAGGGACATCTGGCACTGAAGCTTTCTTT
TRBJ1-1 | TRBV5-6 | TRBD1 | NA | CASSSFGQDEAFF | TGTGCCAGCAGCTCTTTCGGACAGGACGAAGCTTTCTTT
TRBJ1-1 | TRBV9 | TRBD1 | NA | CASSVVVTGGRTEAFF | TGTGCCAGCAGCGTAGTAGTAACAGGGGGCCGCACTGAAGCTTTCTTT
TRBJ1-1 | TRBV30 | NA | NA | CAWVGRDKAFF | TGTGCCTGGGTGGGAAGGGACAAAGCTTTCTTT
TRBJ2-1 | TRBV3-1/TRBV3-2 | TRBD2 | NA | CASSQDVLLFTGLAGREQFF | TGTGCCAGCAGCCAAGACGTCCTCTTATTCACGGGACTAGCGGGACGGGAGCAGTTCTTC
TRBJ2-7 | TRBV7-2 | TRBD2 | NA | CASSLERGLNPYEQYF | TGTGCCAGCAGCTTAGAGCGGGGGCTAAACCCCTACGAGCAGTACTTC
TRBJ2-1 | TRBV10-3 | NA | NA | CAITKSNNEQFF | TGTGCCATCACCAAGTCTAACAATGAGCAGTTCTTC
TRBJ2-1 | TRBV21-1 | NA | NA | CASSKAYLPSSDYNEQFF | TGTGCCAGCAGCAAAGCTTACCTTCCTAGCTCGGACTACAATGAGCAGTTCTTC
TRBJ1-1 | TRBV7-6 | TRBD1 | NA | CASSNGTANTEAFF | TGTGCCAGCAGCAACGGGACAGCGAACACTGAAGCTTTCTTT
TRBJ1-2 | TRBV6-5 | NA | NA | CASSSVGGGTAF | NA
TRBJ2-7 | TRBV6-6 | NA | NA | CASSYSEGAQYF | TGTGCCAGCAGTTACTCCGAAGGGGCCCAGTACTTC
TRBJ2-7 | TRBV2 | TRBD2 | NA | CASSESPGGATSGNEQYF | TGTGCCAGCAGTGAAAGCCCAGGGGGCGCCACTAGCGGGAACGAGCAGTACTTC